This passage covers 20 T cell receptor beta chains from one sample sequenced in a study of cytomegalovirus exposure and HLA in healthy donors. Researchers ran the PCR with 60 Vbeta and 13 Jbeta primers. Only in-frame clones appear in the TCRdb table, and some are missing; sequencing was by immunoSEQ multiplex PCR. In the table there are about 26,000 clones, approximately 70% of which are singletons. The specimen sequenced was PBMCs. The origin of the receptors is a woman in her fifties or sixties in good health and CMV-seronegative.

The genes are TRBV7-2 and TRBJ2-7, with a possible D match to TRBD2 (5 bases). Trimming removed 0 bases at V and 5 bases at J, with 14 bases between. This CDR3 spans 15 amino acids. Per the germline V gene, CDR1 is SGHTA and CDR2 is FQGNSA. CDR3 nucleotides: TGTGCCAGCAGCTTAGCGGATCTGTCGGGAAACGAGCAGTACTTC. Its protein is CASSLADLSGNEQYF. Full variable domain (outside the CDR3, taken from reference TRBV7-2 and TRBJ2-7): GAGVSQSPSNKVTEKGKDVELRCDPISGHTALYWYRQSLGQGLEFLIYFQGNSAPDKSGLPSDRFSAERTGGSVSTLTIQRTQQEDSAVYLCASSLADLSGNEQYFGPGTRLTVT.

This sequence joins TRBV15 and TRBJ2-1; a weak D match, TRBD2 (5 bases). Germline V CDR1 and CDR2: LNHNV, YYDKDF (reference sequence). With 11 bases removed from V and 3 bases from J, the gap between germline ends came to 11 bases. The length of the CDR3 is 12 residues. CDR3 DNA sequence: TGTGCCGCGGGTACGAGCTACAATGAGCAGTTCTTC. This sequence encodes CAAGTSYNEQFF.

Only one count was recorded for this clone. V gene TRBV6-5 combines with J gene TRBJ2-1; a weak D match, TRBD2 (6 bases). The ends were cut back, 8 bases at V and 1 base at J, with 15 bases in the middle. The germline CDR1 and CDR2 sequences are MNHEY and SVGAGI. CDR3 size: 15 residues. CDR3: CASARGLVSYNEQFF. The CDR3 DNA reads as TGTGCCAGCGCGCGGGGACTGGTTTCCTACAATGAGCAGTTCTTC.

V usage is TRBV6-1 and J usage is TRBJ1-5; D is unresolved. Per the germline V gene, CDR1 is MNHNS and CDR2 is SASEGT. The CDR3 loop spans 15 amino acids. Trimming took off 3 bases at V and 1 base at J, with 10 bases between the two ends. CDR3: CASSEARNSNQPQHF. In nucleotides, the CDR3 is TGTGCCAGCAGTGAGGCGCGGAACAGCAATCAGCCCCAGCATTTT.

The rearrangement joins TRBV29-1 to TRBJ1-5; 10 bases fit TRBD1. V dropped 4 bases and J dropped 4; count of bases not matched to a gene: 7. This CDR3 region has 15 residues. Germline CDR1 and CDR2: SQVTM and ANQGSEA. CDR3 DNA sequence: TGCAGCGTTGTGTCGGGACAGGGGAAAAATCAGCCCCAGCATTTT. It codes for CSVVSGQGKNQPQHF.

This clone was observed a handful of times. The rearrangement links TRBV9 to TRBJ2-5; D is perhaps TRBD1 (6 bases). The ends were cut back, 4 bases at V and 5 bases at J, with 15 bases in the middle. Germline V CDR1 and CDR2: SGDLS, YYNGEE. The CDR3 is 14 residues long. The CDR3 DNA reads TGTGCCAGCAGCAACACCGAAACAGGGGAGACCCAGTACTTC. Encoded protein: CASSNTETGETQYF.

The chain carries TRBV4-1 and TRBJ2-3; 8 bases are shared with TRBD2. The CDR3 runs to 15 residues. CDR1 is MGHRA, CDR2 YSYEKL, per germline. The junction had 6 bases not matched to a gene; V was cut back by 4 bases and J by 3 bases. This CDR3 reads CASSPAGAGTDTQYF. In DNA, the CDR3 is TGCGCCAGCAGCCCAGCGGGAGCGGGAACAGATACGCAGTATTTT.

The chain links TRBV6-6 to TRBJ1-1, with TRBD1 matching over 7 bases. The CDR3 contains 16 residues. V lost 10 bases, J lost 5 bases, and 19 bases stayed unmatched. Germline CDR1 MNHNY, CDR2 SVGAGI (reference sequence). In DNA, the CDR3 is TGTGCCACCGCTCCCTCAACGTCAGGGGGTAGAACTGAAGCTTTCTTT. Translated, it gives CATAPSTSGGRTEAFF.

V and J are TRBV29-1 and TRBJ1-2, with D hard to call. The CDR3 covers 15 residues. V was trimmed by 3 bases and J by 5 bases, leaving 19 bases between them. Germline CDR1 is SQVTM and CDR2 is ANQGSEA. The CDR3 reads CSVDKLSAGEYGYTF. DNA for the CDR3: TGCAGCGTTGACAAGTTGTCGGCCGGGGAATATGGCTACACCTTC.

The chain combines TRBV29-1 with TRBJ2-7; the D gene is possibly TRBD2 (6 bases). Germline CDR1 is SQVTM and CDR2 is ANQGSEA. Trimming removed 7 bases from V and 7 bases from J, with 20 bases in between. The length of the CDR3 is 13 residues. CDR3 in DNA: TGCAGCGCCCAGGCCCCCGGAGGAGGGGAGCAGTACTTC. Amino acid sequence: CSAQAPGGGEQYF.

CDR3 sequence (DNA): TGTGCCAGCAGTTTCCCCGGTGGGCGTAATGAAAAACTGTTTTTT. Translating it yields CASSFPGGRNEKLFF. V usage is TRBV28 and J usage is TRBJ1-4; D gene unclear. This CDR3 spans 15 amino acids. Trimming removed 3 bases from V and 4 bases from J, with 12 bases in between. Germline V lookup: CDR1 MDHEN, CDR2 SYDVKM.

This clone was observed a single time. This sequence joins TRBV7-7 and TRBJ2-3; 8 nucleotides agree with TRBD2. Trimming cost V 3 bases and J 2 bases; bases outside gene matches: 7. Germline CDR1 reads SSHAT; CDR2 reads FNYEAQ (reference sequence). The CDR3 has 16 residues. The CDR3 is CASSFLSRGDTDTQYF. The CDR3 DNA reads TGTGCCAGCAGCTTTTTGTCGCGGGGGGACACAGATACGCAGTATTTT.

The chain uses TRBV2 and TRBJ1-1; TRBD1 matches at 7 bases. This CDR3 contains 15 residues. Trimming cost V 1 base and J 5 bases; bases outside gene matches: 7. Looked up from germline, CDR1 is SNHLY and CDR2 is FYNNEI. CDR3 nucleotide sequence: TGTGCCAGCAGTGAAGAAGGAAGGGGGCTGACTGAAGCTTTCTTT. Its translation is CASSEEGRGLTEAFF. Complete variable domain (other parts from reference TRBV2 and TRBJ1-1): EPEVTQTPSHQVTQMGQEVILRCVPISNHLYFYWYRQILGQKVEFLVSFYNNEISEKSEIFDDQFSVERPDGSNFTLKIRSTKLEDSAMYFCASSEEGRGLTEAFFGQGTRLTVV.

The chain employs TRBV7-2 and TRBJ1-2; D perhaps matches TRBD1 (5 bases). V lost 5 bases to trimming and J lost 1 base, with 8 bases between them. Germline assignment: CDR1 SGHTA and CDR2 FQGNSA. The CDR3 loop spans 13 amino acids. CDR3 in DNA: TGTGCCAGCAGCAGAGACAGTAACTATGGCTACACCTTC. Protein sequence: CASSRDSNYGYTF.

Only a few counts were recorded for this clone. The chain is built from TRBV7-9 and TRBJ2-1; the match to TRBD1 covers 9 bases. CDR3 length: 15 amino acids. V lost 5 bases, J lost 6 bases, and 8 bases stayed unmatched. From germline, CDR1 is SEHNR and CDR2 FQNEAQ (reference sequence). The DNA of the CDR3 is TGTGCCAGCAGCCTCCGGGACAGGGTCGTCAATGAGCAGTTCTTC. Residues: CASSLRDRVVNEQFF.

The CDR3 sequence: CASSSSRPGRQPQHF. In nucleotides, the CDR3 is TGTGCCAGCAGCTCCAGTAGGCCGGGGAGGCAGCCCCAGCATTTT. The J gene is TRBJ1-5, the V gene TRBV7-2; no clear D. CDR3 length: 15 residues. Germline lookup yields CDR1 SGHTA and CDR2 FQGNSA. Deletions cut 4 bases from V and 7 bases from J, with 17 bases between.

In nucleotides, the CDR3 is TGCGCCAGCAGCCAAGCGGGAATCCTGGCTGGAAACACCATATATTTT. It codes for CASSQAGILAGNTIYF. The J gene is TRBJ1-3, the V gene TRBV4-1; D call uncertain. Looked up from germline, CDR1 is MGHRA and CDR2 is YSYEKL. CDR3 length: 16 residues. The V and J ends lost 1 base and 2 bases respectively, with 12 bases between them.

This chain joins TRBV6-5 and TRBJ2-1; 11 bases line up with TRBD2. This CDR3 has 14 amino acids. CDR1 and CDR2 (germline): MNHEY, SVGAGI. V was pared by 6 bases and J by 10 bases, with 8 bases of the junction left unmatched. Written as DNA, the CDR3 is TGTGCCAGCAGACCCCTCGCTAGCGGGAGGGAGCAGTTCTTC. This encodes CASRPLASGREQFF.

The chain couples TRBV18 to TRBJ1-6, with TRBD1 matching over 8 bases. The CDR3 is 15 residues long. V lost 4 bases, J lost 6 bases, and 5 bases stayed unmatched. Germline V gene sequence: CDR1 KGHSH, CDR2 LQKENI. The CDR3 spells CASSLGQGPNSPLHF. The CDR3 DNA reads TGTGCCAGCTCACTCGGACAGGGCCCTAATTCACCCCTCCACTTT.

The rearrangement links TRBV6-5 to TRBJ1-4; the D is unclear. This CDR3 region has 14 residues. V lost 3 bases, J lost 1 base, and 6 bases lay in between. CDR1 and CDR2 (germline): MNHEY, SVGAGI. The DNA for the CDR3 is TGTGCCAGCAGTTATTCCCTAACTAATGAAAAACTGTTTTTT. This sequence encodes CASSYSLTNEKLFF.